This TCR beta chain is from a study of T cell changes during pregnancy in multiple sclerosis. Per the germline V gene, CDR1 is LGHNA and CDR2 is YSLEER. This CDR3 has 16 amino acids. Trimming took off 3 bases at V and 0 bases at J, with 14 bases between the two ends. Using immunoSEQ multiplex PCR, the repertoire was profiled, and TCRdb retains in-frame clones only, with some absent. The table records around 56,000 clones, roughly 94% of them present only once. Sequencing used CD8+ T cells from peripheral blood mononuclear cells, obtained after pregnancy. The chain joins TRBV4-3 to TRBJ1-2; perhaps TRBD1 as D (6 bases). The source is a female donor with multiple sclerosis, enrolled in a pregnancy study. The CDR3 bases are TGCGCCAGCAGCCAGGAATTGGGGGCCACTAACTATGGCTACACCTTC. Translating gives CASSQELGATNYGYTF.